The source of this T cell receptor (beta chain) is a study of blood T cells in healthy people across ages. Study-level findings and limits: Long-lived donors had more naive CD4+ cells and higher diversity than aged donors.

Germline lookup yields CDR1 MGHRA and CDR2 YSYEKL. The germline V and J ends were trimmed by 0 bases and 7 bases, with 16 bases remaining between them. The CDR3 contains 16 residues. Then a second PCR, running roughly 6 to 11 cycles, was carried out with a sample-barcoded 5' primer and a J-beta primer mix. Via MiXCR, TCRdb re-called the 5' RACE reads, giving one row per CDR3 protein. The sample holds about 640,000 distinct CDR3 sequences, about 54% seen once. Extraction yielded at least 5.5 micrograms of total RNA per sample. Remarks on this clonotype: Its matching antigen is unknown.

Sequencing was performed on blood. The chain recombines TRBV4-1 with TRBJ2-1; TRBD1 or TRBD2 may be the D gene (6 bases each). This TCR derives from a man between 60 and 75 years old in good health. CDR3 in amino acids: CASSQDFGGEENEQFF. The CDR3 DNA sequence: TGCGCCAGCAGCCAAGATTTCGGGGGCGAGGAGAATGAGCAGTTCTTC.